These 28 T cell receptor beta chains share one sample of origin, sequenced in a study of blood T cells in healthy people across ages. The use of a sample-barcoded 5' primer and a J-beta primer mix characterized a second PCR of about 6 to 12 cycles. Via MiXCR, TCRdb re-called the 5' RACE reads, giving one row per CDR3 protein. The top ten hold approximately 22% of the sample, which has 700,000 to 950,000 distinct CDR3 sequences, about 40% seen once. Material: blood. Every receptor here comes from a woman aged 55-69 years in good health.

This clonotype was found a few times. J is TRBJ2-1 and V is TRBV24-1; D uncertain. The germline gives CDR1 KGHDR, CDR2 SFDVKD. Trimming stripped 7 bases from V and 2 bases from J, with 14 bases between. The CDR3 has 15 amino acids. As DNA, the CDR3 is TGTGCCACCAGCCCAACACGGTCGACCTACAATGAGCAGTTCTTC. Protein sequence: CATSPTRSTYNEQFF.

Comment on this clonotype: This may stem from a read error, because a much larger clone lies one nucleotide away. The chain links TRBV18 to TRBJ1-3; no definite D call. Trimming removed 2 bases at V and 4 bases at J, with 12 bases between. Germline V gene data show CDR1 as KGHSH and CDR2 as LQKENI. The CDR3 loop spans 15 amino acids. CDR3 sequence: CASSPGGEEGNTIYF. The CDR3 bases are TGTGCCAGCTCACCAGGCGGAGAGGAAGGAAACACCATATATTTT.

Remarks on this clonotype: Given a much more abundant clone one base away, this may be a read error. The final CDR3 position lacks the conserved phenylalanine or tryptophan, pointing to a likely read error. The CDR3 loop reads CSARDPGGPTDTQYL. DNA for the CDR3: TGCAGTGCTAGAGATCCGGGGGGACCCACAGATACGCAGTATTTA. The chain couples TRBV20-1 to TRBJ2-3; 7 bases are shared with TRBD2. CDR1 and CDR2 from the germline V gene are DFQATT and SNEGSKA (reference sequence). This CDR3 has 15 amino acids. Trimming removed 0 bases from V and 2 bases from J; junction bases left unmatched: 5.

This clonotype was counted a single time. CDR3 bases: TGTGCCAGCAGTAAGGCACAGGGGGCAGGAGAGCAGTACTTC. Translated: CASSKAQGAGEQYF. The V call is TRBV6-2 or TRBV6-3, the J call TRBJ2-4; TRBD1 matches 9 bases. V lost 5 bases and J lost 13; bases outside the gene matches: 12. Germline V gene sequence: CDR1 MNHEY, CDR2 SVGEGT. The CDR3 loop spans 14 amino acids.

This clonotype was recorded once. The V gene is TRBV25-1, the J gene TRBJ1-4, with TRBD1 matching over 7 bases. The CDR3 runs 15 residues. The V and J ends lost 3 bases and 7 bases, in that order; junction bases with no gene match: 8. In germline, CDR1 is MGHDK, CDR2 SYGVNS. The CDR3 here is CASSDHTGAGEKLFF. CDR3 DNA: TGTGCCAGCAGTGATCACACAGGGGCGGGTGAAAAACTGTTTTTT.

The gene calls are TRBV29-1 and TRBJ2-7; D is perhaps TRBD1 (6 bases). The V gene lost 6 bases and the J gene lost 2 bases, with 14 bases spanning the gap. The CDR3 covers 13 residues. From germline, CDR1 is SQVTM and CDR2 ANQGSEA. CDR3 DNA: TGCAGCGTGACGACAGGAACTGCCTACGAGCAGTACTTC. It yields the protein CSVTTGTAYEQYF.

This clonotype was observed a handful of times. CDR3 region: CASSLVTHSWGGYTF. CDR3 coding DNA: TGTGCCAGCAGCTTAGTTACACACAGCTGGGGAGGCTACACCTTC. The chain uses TRBV11-2 and TRBJ1-2; no clear D gene. CDR3 length equals 15 residues. Germline CDR1 is SGHAT and CDR2 is FQNNGV. The germline V and J ends were trimmed by 1 base and 8 bases, with 17 bases remaining between them.

The chain couples TRBV12-3 or TRBV12-4 to TRBJ2-5; tentatively, D is TRBD2 (5 bases). V was cut by 7 bases and J by 7 bases, with 16 bases left in between. The CDR3 has 13 amino acids. This chain's CDR3 is CASTLGGWATQYF. The DNA of the CDR3 is TGTGCCAGCACCCTAGGAGGCTGGGCGACCCAGTACTTC.

The chain has TRBV29-1 and TRBJ2-3, with D perhaps matching TRBD1 (6 bases). Deletions cut 3 bases from V and 0 bases from J, with 7 bases between. Germline-derived CDR1 and CDR2 are SQVTM and ANQGSEA. The CDR3 extends over 13 amino acids. CDR3 in DNA: TGCAGCGTTGAGAGGGGGAGCACAGATACGCAGTATTTT. Amino acids: CSVERGSTDTQYF.

This clonotype has only a few counts. The J gene is TRBJ2-1, the V gene TRBV16; possibly TRBD1 for D (5 bases). The length of the CDR3 is 14 residues. Deletions cut 1 base from V and 4 bases from J, with 8 bases between. CDR1 is KGHSY, CDR2 FQNENV, per germline. CDR3 DNA: TGTGCCAGCAGCCAATTAAAGGGGTACAATGAGCAGTTCTTC. Translation: CASSQLKGYNEQFF.

On this clonotype: A much larger clone differs from this one at a single base, so this may be a read error. The chain is built from TRBV14 and TRBJ2-7; no firm D call. V lost 1 base to trimming and J lost 6 bases, with 4 bases between them. The germline V gene encodes CDR1 SGHDN and CDR2 FVKESK. CDR3 length equals 11 residues. CDR3 in amino acids: CASSQVPEQYF. CDR3 nucleotide sequence: TGTGCCAGCAGCCAAGTTCCCGAGCAGTACTTC.

This chain links TRBV20-1 with TRBJ2-3; the match to TRBD2 covers 9 bases. The V gene end was trimmed by 6 bases and the J gene end by 4 bases; junction bases not matched to a gene: 8. Germline V gives CDR1 DFQATT, CDR2 SNEGSKA (reference sequence). CDR3 length: 14 amino acids. CDR3 sequence (DNA): TGCAGTGCCCCCCGACTAGCGGAGTCAGATACGCAGTATTTT. Protein sequence: CSAPRLAESDTQYF.

This clonotype was recorded at least ten times. The rearrangement uses TRBV25-1 and TRBJ2-7; TRBD1 is a possible D gene (5 bases). Germline CDR1 is MGHDK and CDR2 is SYGVNS. The CDR3 extends over 15 amino acids. The V gene lost 4 bases and the J gene lost 6 bases, with 19 bases spanning the gap. The CDR3: CASSAPNGPGREQYF. The CDR3 nucleotides are TGTGCCAGCAGTGCCCCAAACGGTCCAGGGCGCGAGCAGTACTTC.

This clonotype was picked up a small number of times. The V and J genes are TRBV10-3 and TRBJ2-1, with D perhaps TRBD2 (5 bases). Germline assignment: CDR1 ENHRY and CDR2 SYGVKD. The CDR3 runs 14 residues. V lost 0 bases and J lost 13, with 16 bases in between. CDR3 DNA: TGTGCCATCAGTGAGTCACATGGAGGAGAGACCCAGTTCTTC. Translation: CAISESHGGETQFF.

A few counts support this clonotype. The rearrangement links TRBV5-1 to TRBJ1-5; 7 nucleotides match TRBD1. Germline V lookup: CDR1 SGHRS, CDR2 YFSETQ. Trimming cost V 3 bases and J 4 bases; bases outside gene matches: 1. This CDR3 spans 13 amino acids. CDR3 sequence: CASSWGQNQPQHF. CDR3 bases: TGCGCCAGCAGCTGGGGACAGAATCAGCCCCAGCATTTT.

The sample holds a few counts of this clonotype. The CDR3 DNA reads TGCGCCAGCAGCCAGGGGGGAGCGGGGAACAATGAGCAGTACTTC. This translates into CASSQGGAGNNEQYF. V and J are TRBV4-3 and TRBJ2-7; 7 nucleotides line up with TRBD2. V shed 3 bases and J 7 bases; nucleotides not matched to a gene: 12. CDR3 length: 15 residues. The V gene's germline CDR1 is LGHNA and CDR2 YSLEER.

This rearrangement joins TRBV10-3 to TRBJ2-7; the D is unclear. V shed 11 bases and J shed 5 bases, with 13 bases lying between them. This CDR3 spans 11 amino acids. Germline V gives CDR1 ENHRY, CDR2 SYGVKD. DNA of the CDR3: TGTGCCCCCTGGCGCGAAGACGAGCAGTACTTC. Translation: CAPWREDEQYF.

This clonotype has just one count. This chain links TRBV4-3 with TRBJ2-5; perhaps TRBD1 as D (5 bases). The V gene lost 2 bases and the J gene lost 2 bases, with 9 bases spanning the gap. CDR1 is LGHNA, CDR2 YSLEER, per germline. The CDR3 length is 14 residues. The CDR3 nucleotides read TGCGCCAGCAGCCAATCCCAGGGTCAAGAGACCCAGTACTTC. Its translation: CASSQSQGQETQYF.

Notes on this clonotype: The junction does not match germline at one end; this may be a read error. The chain employs TRBV20-1 and TRBJ2-1; 8 bases map to TRBD2. CDR3 length equals 15 residues. Germline-derived CDR1 and CDR2 are DFQATT and SNEGSKA (reference sequence). The CDR3 region has the DNA TGCAGTGCTGGAGATCTGGCTAGCGGGTACAATGAGCAGTTCTTC. As protein: CSAGDLASGYNEQFF.

This chain uses TRBV28 with TRBJ2-5; D assignment may be TRBD1 or TRBD2 (5 bases each). The last part of the DNA fits TRBJ2-7 better; the J call may be wrong. The CDR3 loop spans 15 amino acids. The germline V gene encodes CDR1 MDHEN and CDR2 SYDVKM. CDR3 sequence reads: CASSLMGDDIFEQYF. CDR3 sequence (DNA): TGTGCCAGCAGTTTGATGGGGGACGACATATTCGAGCAGTACTTC.

The chain is built from TRBV7-8 and TRBJ2-1; no firm D call. The J call is uncertain, as TRBJ2-7 better fits the DNA end. Germline CDR1 reads SGHVS; CDR2 reads FQNEAQ. The CDR3 spans 12 residues. This chain's CDR3 is CASSEIPYEQYF. Written as DNA, the CDR3 is TGTGCCAGCAGCGAAATCCCCTACGAGCAGTACTTC.

The table lists this clonotype with a few counts. J is TRBJ2-3 and V is TRBV7-2; 7 bases fit TRBD2. CDR3 length: 18 amino acids. Germline V gene data show CDR1 as SGHTA and CDR2 as FQGNSA. J gave up 3 bases and V 2 bases, and 14 bases lay outside the gene matches. CDR3 sequence (DNA): TGTGCCAGCAGCTTACGCGCGGCGGGGGAGGGGAGGACAGATACGCAGTATTTT. Amino acids: CASSLRAAGEGRTDTQYF. Complete variable domain (other parts from reference TRBV7-2 and TRBJ2-3): GAGVSQSPSNKVTEKGKDVELRCDPISGHTALYWYRQSLGQGLEFLIYFQGNSAPDKSGLPSDRFSAERTGGSVSTLTIQRTQQEDSAVYLCASSLRAAGEGRTDTQYFGPGTRLTVL.

This chain's CDR3 is CASSTAGDTQPQHF. For the CDR3, the DNA is TGTGCCAGCAGCACAGCAGGGGATACCCAGCCCCAGCATTTT. V usage is TRBV7-9 and J usage is TRBJ1-5; tentatively, D is TRBD1 (6 bases). CDR1 SEHNR and CDR2 FQNEAQ come from the germline V gene (reference sequence). CDR3 length: 14 residues. The V gene lost 5 bases and the J gene lost 7 bases, with 15 bases spanning the gap.

This clonotype was detected a few times. The chain joins TRBV7-9 to TRBJ1-2; no clear D gene. The CDR3 runs to 14 residues. V was shortened by 1 base and J by 5 bases, with 11 bases between the two germline ends. Looked up from germline, CDR1 is SEHNR and CDR2 is FQNEAQ (reference sequence). The CDR3 reads CASSLDIVWYGYTF. The CDR3 bases are TGTGCCAGCAGCTTAGACATCGTATGGTATGGCTACACCTTC.

Points on this clonotype: The junction does not match germline at one end; this may be a read error. This sequence joins TRBV9 and TRBJ1-4, with 9 bases aligning to TRBD1. The CDR3 length is 15 residues. Germline V lookup: CDR1 SGDLS, CDR2 YYNGEE. The CDR3 protein is CASNVAGQGDEKLFF. The DNA of the CDR3 is TGTGCCAGCAACGTAGCGGGACAGGGCGATGAAAAACTGTTTTTT.

This rearrangement joins TRBV4-3 to TRBJ2-2; D might be TRBD1 (6 bases). CDR3 length: 15 residues. Germline CDR1 LGHNA, CDR2 YSLEER. Trimming left V 0 bases short and J 2 bases short, with 7 bases between. In DNA form, the CDR3 reads TGCGCCAGCAGCCAAGACAGGGGAAACACCGGGGAGCTGTTTTTT. This sequence encodes CASSQDRGNTGELFF.

The sample holds a few counts of this clonotype. The V gene is TRBV4-3, the J gene TRBJ1-2, with 10 bases identical to TRBD1. Germline trimming cut 2 bases from V and 6 bases from J; bases unmatched to any gene: 6. The CDR3 totals 15 residues. Germline-derived CDR1 and CDR2 are LGHNA and YSLEER. The CDR3 reads CASSQLIGQGDGYTF. The CDR3 DNA follows: TGCGCCAGCAGCCAACTAATCGGACAGGGGGATGGCTACACCTTC.

The genes are TRBV9 and TRBJ2-3; no firm D call. Germline V gene lookup returns CDR1 SGDLS and CDR2 YYNGEE. The CDR3 covers 15 residues. V gave up 0 bases and J gave up 0 bases, with 8 bases separating them. In DNA, the CDR3 is TGTGCCAGCAGCGTAGCACCGCGGAGCACAGATACGCAGTATTTT. Protein: CASSVAPRSTDTQYF.